These 14 T cell receptor beta chains originate from one sample sequenced in a study of T cell responses to AZD1222 COVID-19 vaccine. Profiled with immunoSEQ multiplex PCR; TCRdb holds only in-frame clones, not every one. This repertoire shows roughly 150,000 clones, roughly 93% found once; its top ten account for approximately 4.9%. The material sequenced was peripheral blood, taken on day 0 of AZD1222 vaccination. The receptors were gathered from an adult in good health.

This clone was counted once. The chain employs TRBV9 and TRBJ2-7; TRBD2 matches at 10 bases. This CDR3 comprises 17 residues. The germline V gene encodes CDR1 SGDLS and CDR2 YYNGEE. The junction had 13 bases not matched to a gene; V was cut back by 0 bases and J by 7 bases. The DNA for the CDR3 is TGTGCCAGCAGCGTAGGGCTAGCGGGAGAAGGATATCCGGAGCAGTACTTC. Encoded protein: CASSVGLAGEGYPEQYF.

The V call is TRBV7-9, the J call TRBJ1-3; no firm D call. Trimming removed 6 bases from V and 4 bases from J, with 13 bases in between. CDR1 and CDR2 from the germline V gene are SEHNR and FQNEAQ (reference sequence). This CDR3 is 14 amino acids long. The CDR3, as DNA: TGTGCCAGCAGTCAGCCAAAGGACGGAAACACCATATATTTT. Protein product: CASSQPKDGNTIYF.

This chain uses TRBV10-3 with TRBJ2-7; maybe TRBD2 (5 bases). Trimming shortened V by 7 bases and J by 6 bases, and 13 bases separated the two germline ends. The germline gives CDR1 ENHRY, CDR2 SYGVKD. The CDR3 has 12 residues. Here the CDR3 DNA reads TGTGCCATCAAAGTCGGGGATCTCGAGCAGTACTTC. This sequence encodes CAIKVGDLEQYF.

This clone was recorded once. The gene calls are TRBV27 and TRBJ1-1; D gene ambiguous. CDR3 length: 13 amino acids. Germline CDR1 and CDR2: MNHEY and SMNVEV (reference sequence). V lost 3 bases, J lost 5 bases, and 10 bases lay in between. The CDR3 loop reads CASSFRGRTEAFF. The CDR3 nucleotides read TGTGCCAGCAGTTTTCGGGGAAGGACTGAAGCTTTCTTT.

The chain combines TRBV28 with TRBJ2-7; 12 bases line up with TRBD1. The CDR3 runs 16 residues. CDR1 is MDHEN and CDR2 is SYDVKM in the germline V gene. V dropped 8 bases and J dropped 6; count of bases not matched to a gene: 14. CDR3 in amino acids: CASLSPGQGAFGEQYF. The CDR3 nucleotides read TGTGCCAGCTTAAGTCCGGGACAGGGGGCGTTTGGCGAGCAGTACTTC. Complete variable domain (other parts from reference TRBV28 and TRBJ2-7): DVKVTQSSRYLVKRTGEKVFLECVQDMDHENMFWYRQDPGLGLRLIYFSYDVKMKEKGDIPEGYSVSREKKERFSLILESASTNQTSMYLCASLSPGQGAFGEQYFGPGTRLTVT.

The chain couples TRBV24-1 to TRBJ2-3, with 7 bases fitting TRBD1. This CDR3 is 16 amino acids long. CDR1 KGHDR and CDR2 SFDVKD come from the germline V gene. V was clipped by 5 bases and J by 0 bases; unmatched bases: 7. The CDR3 DNA sequence: TGTGCCACCAGTGCTACGACAGGGTTTAGCACAGATACGCAGTATTTT. This sequence encodes CATSATTGFSTDTQYF.

The rearrangement uses TRBV2 and TRBJ2-7; possibly TRBD1 for D (5 bases). Trimming removed 3 bases at V and 5 bases at J, with 17 bases between. The CDR3 runs to 15 residues. Germline V lookup: CDR1 SNHLY, CDR2 FYNNEI. The CDR3 region is CASSDGNRFKDEQYF. CDR3 coding DNA: TGTGCCAGCAGTGATGGGAACAGGTTTAAAGACGAGCAGTACTTC. The complete variable domain, with remaining parts taken from reference TRBV2 and TRBJ2-7, reads EPEVTQTPSHQVTQMGQEVILRCVPISNHLYFYWYRQILGQKVEFLVSFYNNEISEKSEIFDDQFSVERPDGSNFTLKIRSTKLEDSAMYFCASSDGNRFKDEQYFGPGTRLTVT.

DNA of the CDR3: TGTGCCAGCAGCTTGGTGGTAGCGGGGCTGTACAATGAGCAGTTCTTC. Translated: CASSLVVAGLYNEQFF. The J gene is TRBJ2-1, the V gene TRBV7-9, with 8 bases aligning to TRBD2. Losses at the gene ends were 3 bases for V and 4 bases for J; bases not matched to a gene: 8. In germline, CDR1 is SEHNR, CDR2 FQNEAQ (reference sequence). The CDR3 has 16 amino acids.

CDR3 loop: CASSLDLGDYNEQFF. The CDR3 DNA follows: TGTGCCAGCAGCTTAGATCTGGGGGACTACAATGAGCAGTTCTTC. The chain uses TRBV11-2 and TRBJ2-1; D might be TRBD1 or TRBD2, each matching 5 bases. Between the trimmed V and J ends, which lost 0 bases and 3 bases, there was a span of 9 bases. The V gene's germline CDR1 is SGHAT and CDR2 FQNNGV. The CDR3 contains 15 residues.

This clone was seen a single time. The chain recombines TRBV6-5 with TRBJ2-7; TRBD1 agrees at 8 bases. The CDR3 spans 15 residues. The V segment lost 5 bases and the J segment 5 bases; nucleotides outside the gene matches: 11. Germline CDR1 and CDR2: MNHEY and SVGAGI. The CDR3 spells CASSPNVRGPNEQYF. The CDR3 nucleotides are TGTGCCAGCAGTCCCAACGTCAGGGGGCCCAACGAGCAGTACTTC.

V usage is TRBV7-9 and J usage is TRBJ1-2; no reliable D call. The V end lost 1 base, the J end lost 3 bases, and 6 bases lay between the germline ends. This CDR3 is 13 amino acids long. Germline CDR1 reads SEHNR; CDR2 reads FQNEAQ (reference sequence). The CDR3 is CASSLDQYYGYTF. The CDR3 nucleotides are TGTGCCAGCAGCTTAGATCAGTACTATGGCTACACCTTC. The variable domain in full, with the rest retrieved from reference TRBV7-9 and TRBJ1-2, is DTGVSQNPRHKITKRGQNVTFRCDPISEHNRLYWYRQTLGQGPEFLTYFQNEAQLEKSRLLSDRFSAERPKGSFSTLEIQRTEQGDSAMYLCASSLDQYYGYTFGSGTRLTVV.

The rearrangement links TRBV4-2 to TRBJ2-7; D perhaps matches TRBD2 (5 bases). This CDR3 contains 16 residues. Germline CDR1 reads LGHNA; CDR2 reads YNFKEQ. The germline V and J ends were trimmed by 1 base and 2 bases, with 15 bases remaining between them. CDR3 region: CASSQGGPPTAYEQYF. CDR3 bases: TGTGCCAGCAGCCAAGGAGGGCCTCCTACTGCCTACGAGCAGTACTTC.

Note on this clone: The junction shows a germline mismatch at one end, possibly a read error. The gene calls are TRBV18 and TRBJ2-2, with 7 bases aligning to TRBD2. The CDR3 covers 16 residues. Germline V gene lookup returns CDR1 KGHSH and CDR2 LQKENI. For the CDR3, the DNA is TGTGCCAGCTCGCCACTTCTAGCGGTTAACACCGGGGAGCTGTTTTTT. Translated, it gives CASSPLLAVNTGELFF.

The chain employs TRBV28 and TRBJ1-1; a weak D match, TRBD1 (5 bases). CDR1 and CDR2 from the germline V gene are MDHEN and SYDVKM. Trimming stripped 2 bases from V and 2 bases from J, with 12 bases between. The CDR3 length is 15 residues. The CDR3: CASSLGTEHNTEAFF. DNA of the CDR3: TGTGCCAGCAGTTTAGGGACGGAGCATAACACTGAAGCTTTCTTT.